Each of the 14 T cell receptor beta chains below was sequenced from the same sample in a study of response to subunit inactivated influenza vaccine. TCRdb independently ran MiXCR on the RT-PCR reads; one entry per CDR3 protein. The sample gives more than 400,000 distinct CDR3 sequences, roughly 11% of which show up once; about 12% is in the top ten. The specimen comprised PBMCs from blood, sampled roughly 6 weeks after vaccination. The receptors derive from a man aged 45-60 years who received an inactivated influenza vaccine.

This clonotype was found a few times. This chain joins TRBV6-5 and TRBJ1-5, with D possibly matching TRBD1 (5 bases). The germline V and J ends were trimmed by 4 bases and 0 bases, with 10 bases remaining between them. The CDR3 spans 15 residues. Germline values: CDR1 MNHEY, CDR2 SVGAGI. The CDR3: CASSSWGGSNQPQHF. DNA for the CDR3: TGTGCCAGCAGTTCTTGGGGGGGTAGCAATCAGCCCCAGCATTTT.

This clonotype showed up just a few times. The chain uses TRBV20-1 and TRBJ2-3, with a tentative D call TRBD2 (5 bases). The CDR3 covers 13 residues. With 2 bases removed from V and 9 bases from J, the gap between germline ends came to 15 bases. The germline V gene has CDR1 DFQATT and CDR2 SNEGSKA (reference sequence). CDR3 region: CSARRNGIATQYF. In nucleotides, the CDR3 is TGCAGTGCTAGACGCAACGGGATCGCGACGCAGTATTTT.

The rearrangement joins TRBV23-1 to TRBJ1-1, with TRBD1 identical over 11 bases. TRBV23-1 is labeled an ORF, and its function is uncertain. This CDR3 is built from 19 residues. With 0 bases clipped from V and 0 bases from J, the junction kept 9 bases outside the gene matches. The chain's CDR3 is CASSQSRWTGGSLNTEAFF. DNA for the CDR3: TGCGCCAGCAGTCAATCAAGGTGGACAGGGGGCTCCCTGAACACTGAAGCTTTCTTT.

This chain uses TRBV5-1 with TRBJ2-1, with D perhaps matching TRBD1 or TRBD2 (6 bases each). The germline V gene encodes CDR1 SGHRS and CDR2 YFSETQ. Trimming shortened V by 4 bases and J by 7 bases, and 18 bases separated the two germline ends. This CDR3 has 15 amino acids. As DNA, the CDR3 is TGCGCCAGCAGCCCGTGGGGGGCTGCTTCAAATGAGCAGTTCTTC. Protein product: CASSPWGAASNEQFF.

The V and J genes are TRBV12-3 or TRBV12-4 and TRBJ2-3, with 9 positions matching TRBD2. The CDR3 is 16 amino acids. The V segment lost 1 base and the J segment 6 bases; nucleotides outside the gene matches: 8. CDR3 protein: CASSLGLAGILDTQYF. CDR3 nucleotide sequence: TGTGCCAGCAGTTTAGGTCTAGCGGGGATCTTGGATACGCAGTATTTT.

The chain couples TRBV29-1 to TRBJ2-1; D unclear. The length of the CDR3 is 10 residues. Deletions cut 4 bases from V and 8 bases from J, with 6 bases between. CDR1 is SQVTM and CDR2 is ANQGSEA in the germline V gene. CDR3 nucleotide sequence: TGCAGCGTTGTTTCGGATGAGCAGTTCTTC. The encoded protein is CSVVSDEQFF.

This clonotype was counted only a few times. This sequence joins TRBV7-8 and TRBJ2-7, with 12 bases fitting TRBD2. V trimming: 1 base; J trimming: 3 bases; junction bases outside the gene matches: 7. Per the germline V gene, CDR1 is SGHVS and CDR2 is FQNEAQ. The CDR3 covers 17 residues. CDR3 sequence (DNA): TGTGCCAGCAGCTTAGAGACACTAGCGGGAGGCTTCTACGAGCAGTACTTC. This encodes CASSLETLAGGFYEQYF.

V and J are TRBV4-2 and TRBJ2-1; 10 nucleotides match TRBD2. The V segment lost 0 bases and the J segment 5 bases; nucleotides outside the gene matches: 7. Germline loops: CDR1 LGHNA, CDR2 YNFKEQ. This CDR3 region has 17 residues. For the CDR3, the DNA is TGTGCCAGCAGCCAAGATTTTAGCGGGGGGCTGGACAATGAGCAGTTCTTC. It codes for CASSQDFSGGLDNEQFF.

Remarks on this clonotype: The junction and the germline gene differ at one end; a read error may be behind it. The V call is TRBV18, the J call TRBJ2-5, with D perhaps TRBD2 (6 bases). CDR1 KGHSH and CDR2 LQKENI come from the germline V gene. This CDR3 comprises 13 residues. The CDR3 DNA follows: TGTGCCCGCTCACGGGACTACCAAGAGACCCAGTACTTC. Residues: CARSRDYQETQYF.

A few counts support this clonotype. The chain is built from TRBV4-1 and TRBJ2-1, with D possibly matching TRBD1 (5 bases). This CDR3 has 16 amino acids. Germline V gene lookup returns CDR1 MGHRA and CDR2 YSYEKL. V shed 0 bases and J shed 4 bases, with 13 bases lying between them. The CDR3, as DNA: TGCGCCAGCAGCCAAGATAATAGCAGGGAATACAATGAGCAGTTCTTC. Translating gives CASSQDNSREYNEQFF.

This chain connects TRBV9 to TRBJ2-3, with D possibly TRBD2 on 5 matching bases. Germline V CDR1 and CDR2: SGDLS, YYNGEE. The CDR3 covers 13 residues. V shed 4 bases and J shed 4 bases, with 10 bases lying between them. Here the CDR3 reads CASSQLEADTQYF. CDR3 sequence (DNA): TGTGCCAGCAGCCAACTGGAGGCAGATACGCAGTATTTT.

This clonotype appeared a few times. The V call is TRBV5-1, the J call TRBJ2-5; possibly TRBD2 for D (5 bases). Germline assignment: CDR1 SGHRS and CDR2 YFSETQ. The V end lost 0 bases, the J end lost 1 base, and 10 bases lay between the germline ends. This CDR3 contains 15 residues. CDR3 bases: TGCGCCAGCAGCTTGGCCCAAGCGGCCCAAGAGACCCAGTACTTC. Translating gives CASSLAQAAQETQYF.

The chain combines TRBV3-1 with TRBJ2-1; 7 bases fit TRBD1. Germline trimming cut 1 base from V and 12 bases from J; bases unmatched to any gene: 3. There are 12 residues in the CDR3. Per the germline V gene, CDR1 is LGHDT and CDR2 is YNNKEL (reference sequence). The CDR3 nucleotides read TGTGCCAGCAGCCAAGGGGACAGAAGGCAGTTCTTC. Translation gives CASSQGDRRQFF.

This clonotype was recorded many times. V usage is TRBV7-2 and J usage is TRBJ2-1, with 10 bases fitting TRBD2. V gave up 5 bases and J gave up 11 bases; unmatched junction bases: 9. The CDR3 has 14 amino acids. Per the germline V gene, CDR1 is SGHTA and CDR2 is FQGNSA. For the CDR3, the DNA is TGTGCCAGCAGCCCCTTGGGACTAGCGAGACAGCAGTTCTTC. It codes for CASSPLGLARQQFF.